Reported below is one T cell receptor beta chain. The antigen remains unidentified. CDR3 size: 15 residues. Trimming removed 1 base from V and 9 bases from J; junction bases left unmatched: 10. The germline CDR1 and CDR2 sequences are LNHDA and SQIVND (reference sequence). Libraries were prepared by immunoSEQ multiplex PCR; TCRdb keeps only in-frame clonotypes and omits some of them. The sample yields 2,500,000 or so clones, around 94% seen once. The record originates from a study of shared clonotypes between healthy human individuals. Study-wide findings and caveats: Relative to memory subsets, naive subsets generally showed larger estimated richness.

Sequencing used naive CD4+ T cells sorted from blood. Subset of the sample: CD45RA+ positively selected. This TCR was recovered from a man aged 18 to 29 in good health. The V and J genes are TRBV19 and TRBJ2-7; 9 bases match TRBD1. DNA for the CDR3: TGTGCCAGTAGTATAGCGGGACAGGGACTTGCGGTGCAGTACTTC. Translated, it gives CASSIAGQGLAVQYF.